Following are 2 T cell receptor beta chains from one sample sequenced in a study of T cell responses to AZD1222 COVID-19 vaccine. This table comes from immunoSEQ multiplex PCR, and its TCRdb copy is limited to in-frame clones, with some not included. The sample consists of 120,000 to 150,000 clones, roughly nine tenths of them appearing once. Sequencing used peripheral blood, obtained on day 0 of AZD1222 vaccination. These receptors were obtained from an adult in good health.

This chain links TRBV30 with TRBJ1-1; D is undetermined. The germline V gene encodes CDR1 GTSNPN and CDR2 SVGIG (reference sequence). Deletions cut 2 bases from V and 4 bases from J, with 11 bases between. The CDR3 loop spans 13 amino acids. The DNA for the CDR3 is TGTGCCTGGAGTAGGGATTCAAGCACTGAAGCTTTCTTT. Residues: CAWSRDSSTEAFF.

The chain has TRBV27 and TRBJ2-1; D call uncertain. From germline, CDR1 is MNHEY and CDR2 SMNVEV (reference sequence). The CDR3 totals 13 residues. The germline V and J ends were trimmed by 4 bases and 8 bases, with 12 bases remaining between them. The CDR3, as DNA: TGTGCCAGCAGTTCCTCCCCGAGCCATGAGCAGTTCTTC. It yields the protein CASSSSPSHEQFF.